The 16 T cell receptor beta chains listed next were all sequenced from one sample in a study of glioma-infiltrating T cells. Using RNA template, CDR3s of TCR alpha and beta were amplified with iRepertoire arm-PCR. TCRdb itself ran the multiplex PCR reads through MiXCR, one entry per CDR3 protein. This sample yields 150,000 to 200,000 distinct CDR3 sequences, of which more than 35% are seen a single time; roughly 5.5% belongs to the top ten. The sequencing sample was made of glioma tissue, nonneoplastic brain tissue, or PBMCs (not recorded which). These receptors were obtained from a human donor with low-grade glioma or glioblastoma, undergoing nonglioma brain surgery, or in good health (not recorded which).

This rearrangement joins TRBV19 to TRBJ2-1, with 12 bases lining up with TRBD2. The V and J ends lost 5 bases and 4 bases, in that order; junction bases with no gene match: 9. Germline values: CDR1 LNHDA, CDR2 SQIVND (reference sequence). The CDR3 loop spans 17 amino acids. CDR3 DNA sequence: TGTGCCAGTAGTCCCCGTCTAGCGGGAGGGCGGTACAATGAGCAGTTCTTC. Translated: CASSPRLAGGRYNEQFF.

A remark on this clonotype: This may stem from a read error, because a much larger clone lies one nucleotide away. The chain couples TRBV28 to TRBJ1-1; no firm D call. Germline assignment: CDR1 MDHEN and CDR2 SYDVKM. V lost 6 bases and J 1 base, leaving 9 bases between the germline ends. CDR3 length: 13 residues. Here the CDR3 reads CASSFKANTEAFF. The CDR3 region has the DNA TGTGCCAGCAGCTTCAAGGCGAACACTGAAGCTTTCTTT.

The chain has TRBV5-4 and TRBJ2-5, with unresolved D. CDR1 and CDR2 (germline): SGHNT, YYREEE (reference sequence). Trimming cost V 6 bases and J 3 bases, with 12 bases left between them. This CDR3 region has 13 residues. Here the CDR3 reads CASIQPAKETQYF. The CDR3 coding sequence is TGTGCCAGCATCCAACCTGCCAAAGAGACCCAGTACTTC.

This clonotype was seen a few times. This rearrangement joins TRBV5-1 to TRBJ1-1; D not certain. Germline CDR1 and CDR2: SGHRS and YFSETQ. V gave up 0 bases and J gave up 2 bases, with 5 bases separating them. CDR3 length: 13 residues. The CDR3 bases are TGCGCCAGCAGCTTGGACAGCAACACTGAAGCTTTCTTT. Translation: CASSLDSNTEAFF.

This clonotype was picked up many times. The chain has TRBV6-1 and TRBJ1-5; possible D gene TRBD1, 6 bases. V dropped 6 bases and J dropped 7 bases, with 19 bases sitting between them. Germline values: CDR1 MNHNS, CDR2 SASEGT. The CDR3 covers 15 residues. CDR3 loop: CASSKMNRDGQPQHF. In DNA form, the CDR3 reads TGTGCCAGCAGCAAGATGAACAGGGACGGGCAGCCCCAGCATTTT.

Concerning this clonotype itself: A much larger clone is a single base away; this may be a read error. The chain links TRBV2 to TRBJ2-3; D uncertain. CDR1 is SNHLY, CDR2 FYNNEI, per germline. Trimming took 10 bases from V and 0 from J, leaving 11 bases between them. This CDR3 contains 13 residues. This chain's CDR3 is CAINLESTDTQYF. The CDR3 coding sequence is TGTGCCATCAATCTGGAAAGCACAGATACGCAGTATTTT.

In the case of this clonotype: At one end the junction does not follow the germline gene, possibly because of a read error. V is TRBV11-2 and J is TRBJ2-1, with D maybe TRBD1 (6 bases). Germline loops: CDR1 SGHAT, CDR2 FQNNGV. This CDR3 is built from 13 residues. Here the CDR3 reads CASSFGTRNEKFF. The CDR3 DNA reads TGTGCCAGCAGCTTTGGGACACGGAATGAGAAGTTCTTC.

This chain links TRBV18 with TRBJ2-7; a weak D match, TRBD1 (5 bases). The V end was cut by 3 bases, the J end by 0 bases, with 15 bases between. There are 16 residues in the CDR3. CDR1 KGHSH and CDR2 LQKENI come from the germline V gene. The CDR3 DNA sequence: TGTGCCAGCTCACCCCCTGGCAGGGTGAGCTCCTACGAGCAGTACTTC. This sequence encodes CASSPPGRVSSYEQYF.

J is TRBJ2-2 and V is TRBV5-1; D is unclear. The germline V gene has CDR1 SGHRS and CDR2 YFSETQ. V lost 4 bases to trimming and J lost 6 bases, with 10 bases between them. The CDR3 length is 13 residues. The CDR3 bases are TGCGCCAGCAGCCTCAAGGGTCCCGGGGAGCTGTTTTTT. Its translation is CASSLKGPGELFF.

Of note for this clonotype: A single base separates this from a much larger clone, so it may be a read error. The rearrangement links TRBV5-1 to TRBJ1-2; 7 bases are shared with TRBD1. The CDR3 extends over 14 amino acids. Germline V gives CDR1 SGHRS, CDR2 YFSETQ. Trimming took 4 bases from V and 10 from J; bases not matched to a gene: 13. CDR3 in amino acids: CASSRDSGSNVYTF. CDR3 in DNA: TGCGCCAGCAGCCGGGACAGCGGATCTAATGTCTACACCTTC.

The table lists this clonotype with many counts. This chain connects TRBV20-1 to TRBJ1-1; no clear D. Trimming left V 4 bases short and J 3 bases short, with 33 bases between. The CDR3 totals 20 residues. Per the germline V gene, CDR1 is DFQATT and CDR2 is SNEGSKA (reference sequence). As DNA, the CDR3 is TGCAGTGCTATTGAACGTTCTCAACCCCGACGTGGTAGGTTGGACACTGAAGCTTTCTTT. Amino acid sequence: CSAIERSQPRRGRLDTEAFF.

In its sample, this clonotype was seen many times. The V gene is TRBV20-1, the J gene TRBJ2-3; TRBD2 aligns across 7 bases. Germline lookup yields CDR1 DFQATT and CDR2 SNEGSKA (reference sequence). The CDR3 covers 16 residues. Trimming cost V 3 bases and J 0 bases; bases outside gene matches: 9. The CDR3 coding sequence is TGCAGTGCTAGGATGCGTGGGCGGGAGAGCACAGATACGCAGTATTTT. Translating gives CSARMRGRESTDTQYF.

The chain carries TRBV10-1 and TRBJ2-3, with TRBD2 as a possible D gene (5 bases). CDR1 and CDR2 from the germline V gene are WNHNN and SYGVQD (reference sequence). Trimming removed 0 bases at V and 1 base at J, with 11 bases between. This CDR3 is 16 amino acids long. Here the CDR3 reads CASSESREKGTDTQYF. Written as DNA, the CDR3 is TGCGCCAGCAGTGAGTCGAGGGAAAAGGGCACAGATACGCAGTATTTT.

With regard to this clonotype: A much larger clone lies a single base off, so this may be a read error. This chain links TRBV20-1 with TRBJ2-5, with 7 positions matching TRBD2. Germline-derived CDR1 and CDR2 are DFQATT and SNEGSKA (reference sequence). CDR3 size: 12 residues. The CDR3 loop is CSATGREETKYF. CDR3 DNA: TGCAGTGCTACAGGGAGGGAGGAGACCAAGTACTTC.

A note on this clonotype: A much more abundant neighbour one base away suggests this may be a read error. The V and J genes are TRBV28 and TRBJ2-1; 11 bases are shared with TRBD2. The CDR3 has 15 amino acids. The J segment lost 8 bases and the V segment lost 4 bases, leaving 7 bases of the junction unmatched. The V gene's germline CDR1 is MDHEN and CDR2 SYDVKM. CDR3 in amino acids: CASSYALAGAYEQFF. DNA for the CDR3: TGTGCCAGCAGTTACGCACTAGCGGGAGCGTATGAGCAGTTCTTC.

The V call is TRBV15, the J call TRBJ2-1, with D maybe TRBD1 (5 bases). The V gene lost 3 bases and the J gene lost 5 bases, with 8 bases spanning the gap. The germline V gene encodes CDR1 LNHNV and CDR2 YYDKDF (reference sequence). CDR3 length: 13 residues. The chain's CDR3 is CATSRTRDNEQFF. The CDR3 region has the DNA TGTGCCACCAGCAGGACCAGGGACAATGAGCAGTTCTTC.